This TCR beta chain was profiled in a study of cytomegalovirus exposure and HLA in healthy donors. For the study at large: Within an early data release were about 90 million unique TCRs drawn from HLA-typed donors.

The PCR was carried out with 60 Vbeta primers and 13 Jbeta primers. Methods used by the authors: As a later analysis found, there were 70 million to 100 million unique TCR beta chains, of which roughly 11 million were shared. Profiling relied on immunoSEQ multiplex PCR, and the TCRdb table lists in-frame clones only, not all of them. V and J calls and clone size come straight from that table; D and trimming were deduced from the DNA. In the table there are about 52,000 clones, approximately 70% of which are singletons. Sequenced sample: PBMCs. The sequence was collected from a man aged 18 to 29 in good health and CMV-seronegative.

CDR3 protein: CASRTSGTGNSPLHF. CDR3 coding DNA: TGTGCCAGCAGAACATCCGGGACAGGGAATTCACCCCTCCACTTT. V is TRBV2 and J is TRBJ1-6; TRBD1 agrees at 9 bases. V lost 6 bases to trimming and J lost 7 bases; unmatched junction nucleotides: 7. Germline CDR1 SNHLY, CDR2 FYNNEI. The CDR3 runs 15 residues.